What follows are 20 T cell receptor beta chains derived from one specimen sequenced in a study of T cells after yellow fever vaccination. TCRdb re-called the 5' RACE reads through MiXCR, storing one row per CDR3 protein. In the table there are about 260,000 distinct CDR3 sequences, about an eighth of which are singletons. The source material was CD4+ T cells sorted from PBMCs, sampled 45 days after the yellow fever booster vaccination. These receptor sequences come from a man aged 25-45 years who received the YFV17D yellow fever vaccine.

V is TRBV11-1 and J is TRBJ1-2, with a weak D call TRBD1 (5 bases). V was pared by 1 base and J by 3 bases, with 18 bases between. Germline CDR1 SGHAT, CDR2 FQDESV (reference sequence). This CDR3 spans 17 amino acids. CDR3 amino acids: CASSLGSPGKKDYGYTF. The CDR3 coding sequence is TGTGCCAGCAGCTTAGGATCGCCAGGGAAGAAGGACTATGGCTACACCTTC.

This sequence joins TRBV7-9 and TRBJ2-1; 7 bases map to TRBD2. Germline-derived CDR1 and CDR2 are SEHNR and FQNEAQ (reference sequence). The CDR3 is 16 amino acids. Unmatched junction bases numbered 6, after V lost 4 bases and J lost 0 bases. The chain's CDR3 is CASSSGGSRSYNEQFF. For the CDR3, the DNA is TGTGCCAGCAGCTCAGGCGGGAGCCGCTCCTACAATGAGCAGTTCTTC.

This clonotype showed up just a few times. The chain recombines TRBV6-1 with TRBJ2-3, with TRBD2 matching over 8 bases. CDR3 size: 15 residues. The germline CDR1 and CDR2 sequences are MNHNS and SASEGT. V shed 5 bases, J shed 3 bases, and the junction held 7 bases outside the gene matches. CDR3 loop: CASSQWGTRTDTQYF. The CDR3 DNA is TGTGCCAGCAGTCAGTGGGGGACTAGAACAGATACGCAGTATTTT.

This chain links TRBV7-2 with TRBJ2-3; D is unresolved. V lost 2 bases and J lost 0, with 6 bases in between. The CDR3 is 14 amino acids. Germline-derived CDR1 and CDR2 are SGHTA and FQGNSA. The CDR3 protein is CASSLLSSTDTQYF. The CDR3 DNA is TGTGCCAGCAGCTTACTATCCAGCACAGATACGCAGTATTTT.

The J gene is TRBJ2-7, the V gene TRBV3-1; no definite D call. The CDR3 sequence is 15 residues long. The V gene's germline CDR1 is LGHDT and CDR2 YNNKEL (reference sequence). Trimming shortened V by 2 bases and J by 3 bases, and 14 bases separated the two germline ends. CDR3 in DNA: TGTGCCAGCAGCCAAAGCGATAAAGGGCACTACGAGCAGTACTTC. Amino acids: CASSQSDKGHYEQYF.

CDR3 bases: TGTGCCAGCAGTTTTTTGGCTAGCGGGAGTACCCACGAGCAGTACTTC. Translating gives CASSFLASGSTHEQYF. The rearrangement joins TRBV27 to TRBJ2-7, with 10 positions matching TRBD2. Germline values: CDR1 MNHEY, CDR2 SMNVEV (reference sequence). The CDR3 length is 16 residues. The V and J ends lost 3 bases and 5 bases, in that order; junction bases with no gene match: 10.

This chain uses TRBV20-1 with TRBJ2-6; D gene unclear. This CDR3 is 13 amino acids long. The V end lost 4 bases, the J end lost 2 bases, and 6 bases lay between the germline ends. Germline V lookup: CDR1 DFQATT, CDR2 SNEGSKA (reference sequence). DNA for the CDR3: TGCAGTGCTATGCTGGCTGGGGCCAACGTCCTGACTTTC. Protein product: CSAMLAGANVLTF.

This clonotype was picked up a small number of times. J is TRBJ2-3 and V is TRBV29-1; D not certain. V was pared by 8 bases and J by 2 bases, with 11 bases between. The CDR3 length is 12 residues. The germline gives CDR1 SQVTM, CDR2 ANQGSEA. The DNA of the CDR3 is TGCAGCCTGCAGCATCACACAGATACGCAGTATTTT. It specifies CSLQHHTDTQYF.

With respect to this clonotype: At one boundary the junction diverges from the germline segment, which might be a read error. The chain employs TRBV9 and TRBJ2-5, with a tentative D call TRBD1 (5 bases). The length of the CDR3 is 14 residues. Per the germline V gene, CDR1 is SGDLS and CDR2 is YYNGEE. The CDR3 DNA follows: TGTGCCAGCAGCGTAGCAGGGTATGAAGACACCCAGTACTTC. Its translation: CASSVAGYEDTQYF.

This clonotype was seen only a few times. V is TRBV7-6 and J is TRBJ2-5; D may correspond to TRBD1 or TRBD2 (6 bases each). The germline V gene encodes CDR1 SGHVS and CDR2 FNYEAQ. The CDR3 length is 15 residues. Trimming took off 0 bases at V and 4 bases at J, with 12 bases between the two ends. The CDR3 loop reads CASSLARGATETQYF. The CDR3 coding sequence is TGTGCCAGCAGCTTAGCTAGGGGGGCTACAGAGACCCAGTACTTC.

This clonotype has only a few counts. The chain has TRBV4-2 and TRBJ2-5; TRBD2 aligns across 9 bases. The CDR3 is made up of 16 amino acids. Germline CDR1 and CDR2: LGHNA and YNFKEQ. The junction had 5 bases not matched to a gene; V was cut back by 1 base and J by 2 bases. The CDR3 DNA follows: TGTGCCAGCAGCCAAGCTTCAACTAGCGGGCAAGAGACCCAGTACTTC. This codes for CASSQASTSGQETQYF.

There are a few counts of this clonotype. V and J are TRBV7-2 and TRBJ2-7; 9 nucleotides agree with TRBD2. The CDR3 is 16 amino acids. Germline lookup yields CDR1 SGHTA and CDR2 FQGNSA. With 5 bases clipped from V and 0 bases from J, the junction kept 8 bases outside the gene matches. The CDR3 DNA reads TGTGCCAGCAGCACAACAAGGACTAGCGCCTCCTACGAGCAGTACTTC. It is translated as CASSTTRTSASYEQYF.

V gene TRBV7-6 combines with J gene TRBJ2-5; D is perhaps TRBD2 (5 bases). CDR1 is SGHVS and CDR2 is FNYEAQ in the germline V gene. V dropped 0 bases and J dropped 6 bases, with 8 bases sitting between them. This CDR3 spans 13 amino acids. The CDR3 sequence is CASSLASVQTQYF. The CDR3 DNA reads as TGTGCCAGCAGCTTAGCTAGCGTTCAGACCCAGTACTTC.

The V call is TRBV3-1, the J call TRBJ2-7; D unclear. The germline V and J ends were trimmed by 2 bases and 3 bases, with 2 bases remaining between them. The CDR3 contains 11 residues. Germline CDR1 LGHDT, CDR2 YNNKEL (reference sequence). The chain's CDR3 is CASSQIYEQYF. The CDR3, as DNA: TGTGCCAGCAGCCAAATCTACGAGCAGTACTTC.

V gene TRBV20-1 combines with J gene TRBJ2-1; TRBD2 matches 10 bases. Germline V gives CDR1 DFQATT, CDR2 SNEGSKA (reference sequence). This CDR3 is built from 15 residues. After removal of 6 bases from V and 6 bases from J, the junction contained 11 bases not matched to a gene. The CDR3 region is CSAQSSGRAANEQFF. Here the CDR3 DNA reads TGCAGTGCGCAATCCAGCGGGAGGGCTGCCAATGAGCAGTTCTTC.

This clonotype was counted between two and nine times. CDR3: CASSQSRETQYF. For the CDR3, the DNA is TGCGCCAGCAGCCAGTCCCGGGAGACCCAGTACTTC. This sequence joins TRBV5-1 and TRBJ2-5, with D unresolved. Germline-derived CDR1 and CDR2 are SGHRS and YFSETQ. Trimming shortened V by 4 bases and J by 5 bases, and 9 bases separated the two germline ends. The CDR3 extends over 12 amino acids.

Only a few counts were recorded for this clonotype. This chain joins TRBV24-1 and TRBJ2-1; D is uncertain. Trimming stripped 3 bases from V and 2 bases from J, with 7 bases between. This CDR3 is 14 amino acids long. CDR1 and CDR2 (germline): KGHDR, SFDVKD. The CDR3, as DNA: TGTGCCACCAGTGATGGATACGCCTACAATGAGCAGTTCTTC. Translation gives CATSDGYAYNEQFF.

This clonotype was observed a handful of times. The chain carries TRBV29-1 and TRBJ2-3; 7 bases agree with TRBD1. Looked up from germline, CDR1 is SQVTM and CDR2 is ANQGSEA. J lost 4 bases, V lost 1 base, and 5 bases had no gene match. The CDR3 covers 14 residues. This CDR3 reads CSVEAQGEPDTQYF. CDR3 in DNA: TGCAGCGTTGAAGCCCAGGGGGAACCAGATACGCAGTATTTT.

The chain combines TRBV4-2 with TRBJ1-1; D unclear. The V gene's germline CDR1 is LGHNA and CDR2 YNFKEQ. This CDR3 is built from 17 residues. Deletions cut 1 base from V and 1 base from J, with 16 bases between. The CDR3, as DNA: TGTGCCAGCAGCCAAGGCCTCCGGTCACGGGCGAACACTGAAGCTTTCTTT. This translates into CASSQGLRSRANTEAFF.

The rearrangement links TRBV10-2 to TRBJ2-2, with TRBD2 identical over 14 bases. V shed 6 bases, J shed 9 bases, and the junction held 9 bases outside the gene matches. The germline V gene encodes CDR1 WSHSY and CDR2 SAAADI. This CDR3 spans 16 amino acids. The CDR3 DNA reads TGCGCCAGCAGCGTCAGACTAGCGGGAGGGCCGAGGGAGCTGTTTTTT. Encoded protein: CASSVRLAGGPRELFF.